Listed here are 24 T cell receptor beta chains from one sample, sequenced in a study of blood T cell repertoires in COVID-19. TCRdb's table, derived via immunoSEQ multiplex PCR, lists solely in-frame clones and lacks some. The table shows under 200,000 clones, with approximately 90% occurring only once. Material: peripheral blood. These receptors originate from a man aged 40-55 years with active or convalescent COVID-19.

The chain links TRBV6-6 to TRBJ2-7, with TRBD2 identical over 13 bases. The V gene end was trimmed by 5 bases and the J gene end by 7 bases; junction bases not matched to a gene: 8. Germline lookup yields CDR1 MNHNY and CDR2 SVGAGI (reference sequence). The CDR3 length is 15 residues. This CDR3 is CASSPTSGGEGEQYF. In nucleotides, the CDR3 is TGTGCCAGCAGTCCAACTAGCGGGGGGGAAGGAGAGCAGTACTTC.

The chain uses TRBV24-1 and TRBJ2-3, with 13 positions matching TRBD2. The V segment lost 5 bases and the J segment 1 base; nucleotides outside the gene matches: 11. Germline V gene lookup returns CDR1 KGHDR and CDR2 SFDVKD. This CDR3 has 19 amino acids. CDR3 coding DNA: TGTGCCACCAGTGGCCCTGGGACTAGCGGGATAGGGGGCACAGATACGCAGTATTTT. Translating gives CATSGPGTSGIGGTDTQYF.

This clone has only a few counts. V gene TRBV7-9 combines with J gene TRBJ1-5, with 7 positions matching TRBD1. The V segment lost 4 bases and the J segment 6 bases; nucleotides outside the gene matches: 0. This CDR3 contains 12 residues. The germline V gene encodes CDR1 SEHNR and CDR2 FQNEAQ (reference sequence). The CDR3 spells CASSSGGQPQHF. CDR3 nucleotide sequence: TGTGCCAGCAGCTCAGGGGGTCAGCCCCAGCATTTT. The variable domain in full, with the rest retrieved from reference TRBV7-9 and TRBJ1-5, is DTGVSQNPRHKITKRGQNVTFRCDPISEHNRLYWYRQTLGQGPEFLTYFQNEAQLEKSRLLSDRFSAERPKGSFSTLEIQRTEQGDSAMYLCASSSGGQPQHFGDGTRLSIL.

This clone came up once. The chain recombines TRBV10-3 with TRBJ1-1; a weak D match, TRBD1 (5 bases). This CDR3 region has 15 residues. Germline loops: CDR1 ENHRY, CDR2 SYGVKD. The V end was cut by 4 bases, the J end by 2 bases, with 14 bases between. This chain's CDR3 is CAISADADINTEAFF. DNA of the CDR3: TGTGCCATCAGTGCGGACGCGGACATCAACACTGAAGCTTTCTTT.

The chain joins TRBV19 to TRBJ2-2; 10 bases line up with TRBD1. The CDR3 contains 13 residues. From germline, CDR1 is LNHDA and CDR2 SQIVND (reference sequence). After removal of 9 bases from V and 4 bases from J, the junction contained 2 bases not matched to a gene. CDR3 protein: CASRDRGTGELFF. The CDR3 DNA reads TGTGCCAGCCGGGACAGGGGCACCGGGGAGCTGTTTTTT.

The chain is built from TRBV5-1 and TRBJ1-2; the D gene is possibly TRBD1 (5 bases). The V gene lost 4 bases and the J gene lost 1 base, with 11 bases spanning the gap. The CDR3 totals 14 residues. Germline-derived CDR1 and CDR2 are SGHRS and YFSETQ. CDR3 in amino acids: CASSPGVNNYGYTF. The CDR3, as DNA: TGCGCCAGCAGCCCGGGGGTAAATAACTATGGCTACACCTTC.

V is TRBV5-4 and J is TRBJ1-2; 9 nucleotides match TRBD1. The V gene's germline CDR1 is SGHNT and CDR2 YYREEE (reference sequence). With 4 bases clipped from V and 6 bases from J, the junction kept 4 bases outside the gene matches. The CDR3 has 13 amino acids. The CDR3 loop reads CASSLGQGDGYTF. The CDR3 DNA reads TGTGCCAGCAGCCTGGGACAGGGTGATGGCTACACCTTC.

The rearrangement links TRBV5-6 to TRBJ2-3, with a tentative D call TRBD2 (5 bases). Between the trimmed V and J ends, which lost 4 bases and 1 base, there was a span of 13 bases. The CDR3 has 15 residues. Germline V gene data show CDR1 as SGHDT and CDR2 as YYEEEE. CDR3 DNA sequence: TGTGCCAGCAGCCCTAGCCCGGCGGGCACAGATACGCAGTATTTT. It is translated as CASSPSPAGTDTQYF.

This rearrangement joins TRBV20-1 to TRBJ1-1; D is uncertain. CDR1 and CDR2 (germline): DFQATT, SNEGSKA (reference sequence). Trimming took 6 bases from V and 2 from J, leaving 4 bases between them. This CDR3 contains 10 residues. The CDR3 bases are TGCAGTGCCGTAAACACTGAAGCTTTCTTT. It is translated as CSAVNTEAFF.

The rearrangement joins TRBV11-3 to TRBJ2-7, with 8 bases lining up with TRBD2. Trimming took 5 bases from V and 5 from J; bases not matched to a gene: 8. The germline V gene encodes CDR1 SGHNT and CDR2 YENEEA. The CDR3 is 14 amino acids. The CDR3 DNA is TGTGCCAGCAGCCCGGGGGGGGACCTCCACGAGCAGTACTTC. As protein: CASSPGGDLHEQYF.

About this clone itself: Mismatch with germline at one junction end may stem from a read error. J is TRBJ1-1 and V is TRBV11-3; D possibly corresponds to TRBD1 (6 bases). Germline V gives CDR1 SGHNT, CDR2 YENEEA. The CDR3 is 11 amino acids. The CDR3 coding sequence is TGTGCCAGCAGCTTAGATGGACAGTTGAACTTT. It is translated as CASSLDGQLNF.

A remark on this clone: Germline and junction disagree at one end, which may indicate a read error. This chain connects TRBV29-1 to TRBJ1-3; TRBD1 is a possible D gene (5 bases). This CDR3 has 12 residues. Germline CDR1 reads SQVTM; CDR2 reads ANQGSEA. The CDR3 nucleotides read TGCAGCGTTGAACAGGGTGGAGACACCATATATTTT. This translates into CSVEQGGDTIYF.

The chain has TRBV3-1 (or the pseudogene TRBV3-2) and TRBJ2-5, with 9 bases that match TRBD2. Looked up from germline, CDR1 is LGHDT and CDR2 is YNNKEL (reference sequence). Trimming at V came to 1 base and at J to 1 base, leaving 4 bases not matched to a gene. CDR3 length: 16 amino acids. The CDR3 coding sequence is TGTGCCAGCAGCCAAGGACTAGCGGTAGTCCAAGAGACCCAGTACTTC. It codes for CASSQGLAVVQETQYF.

This rearrangement joins TRBV9 to TRBJ1-2; 11 bases are shared with TRBD1. The CDR3 has 13 amino acids. The V gene end was trimmed by 4 bases and the J gene end by 9 bases; junction bases not matched to a gene: 5. The V gene's germline CDR1 is SGDLS and CDR2 YYNGEE. CDR3 DNA sequence: TGTGCCAGCAGCTTGGGACAGGGGGACAGCTACACCTTC. This sequence encodes CASSLGQGDSYTF.

This clone was picked up one time. The chain uses TRBV27 and TRBJ2-7; 7 bases map to TRBD1. CDR3 length: 13 residues. CDR1 is MNHEY and CDR2 is SMNVEV in the germline V gene (reference sequence). V shed 0 bases and J 6 bases; nucleotides not matched to a gene: 2. The CDR3 DNA follows: TGTGCCAGCAGTTTATCGGACAGGTCCGAGCAGTACTTC. Its translation is CASSLSDRSEQYF.

This clone appeared once. This sequence joins TRBV5-1 and TRBJ2-7; 9 positions agree with TRBD1. Germline V gene lookup returns CDR1 SGHRS and CDR2 YFSETQ. CDR3 length: 15 residues. V was pared by 0 bases and J by 5 bases, with 6 bases of the junction left unmatched. In DNA form, the CDR3 reads TGCGCCAGCAGCTTGGGGGGACAGGGACGGGACGAGCAGTACTTC. Translating gives CASSLGGQGRDEQYF. Together with reference TRBV5-1 and TRBJ2-7, the CDR3 gives the full variable domain: KAGVTQTPRYLIKTRGQQVTLSCSPISGHRSVSWYQQTPGQGLQFLFEYFSETQRNKGNFPGRFSGRQFSNSRSEMNVSTLELGDSALYLCASSLGGQGRDEQYFGPGTRLTVT.

This sequence joins TRBV14 and TRBJ2-1; perhaps TRBD2 as D (5 bases). V was trimmed by 0 bases and J by 4 bases, leaving 10 bases between them. CDR3 size: 15 residues. Germline lookup yields CDR1 SGHDN and CDR2 FVKESK. CDR3 in amino acids: CASSQDFAGYNEQFF. CDR3 nucleotides: TGTGCCAGCAGCCAAGACTTTGCGGGTTACAATGAGCAGTTCTTC.

The V gene is TRBV19, the J gene TRBJ1-2; D is perhaps TRBD1 (6 bases). V lost 4 bases, J lost 7 bases, and 13 bases lay in between. This CDR3 spans 13 amino acids. CDR1 and CDR2 from the germline V gene are LNHDA and SQIVND (reference sequence). The CDR3, as DNA: TGTGCCAGTAGTACGAACAGGGACCGTGGCTACACCTTC. Residues: CASSTNRDRGYTF.

The rearrangement joins TRBV4-1 to TRBJ2-2; D perhaps matches TRBD2 (7 bases). The germline V gene encodes CDR1 MGHRA and CDR2 YSYEKL. The CDR3 runs to 14 residues. Deletions cut 4 bases from V and 5 bases from J, with 11 bases between. The CDR3 bases are TGCGCCAGCAGCCGGGGGGGCGGAACCGGGGAGCTGTTTTTT. This encodes CASSRGGGTGELFF.

This chain's CDR3 is CASGEGGAGANVLTF. CDR3 bases: TGTGCCAGTGGGGAGGGAGGCGCTGGGGCCAACGTCCTGACTTTC. V usage is TRBV2 and J usage is TRBJ2-6; 7 bases align to TRBD2. The CDR3 covers 15 residues. Trimming took 9 bases from V and 2 from J; bases not matched to a gene: 7. Germline V gene lookup returns CDR1 SNHLY and CDR2 FYNNEI.

V usage is TRBV5-4 and J usage is TRBJ1-2; 11 bases are a match to TRBD1. Germline V gene lookup returns CDR1 SGHNT and CDR2 YYREEE (reference sequence). The ends lost 3 bases at V and 9 bases at J; junction bases unmatched: 7. The CDR3 totals 14 residues. The DNA for the CDR3 is TGTGCCAGCAGCTCAAGGACAGGGGGCAATAGCTACACCTTC. Protein: CASSSRTGGNSYTF.

In its sample, this clone was seen once. The chain couples TRBV9 to TRBJ2-7, with 7 bases that match TRBD1. CDR1 SGDLS and CDR2 YYNGEE come from the germline V gene. This CDR3 is 12 amino acids long. J was trimmed by 7 bases and V by 4 bases; bases with no gene match: 5. CDR3 coding DNA: TGTGCCAGCAGCCGCACAGGGGAAGAGCAGTACTTC. This sequence encodes CASSRTGEEQYF.

This rearrangement joins TRBV12-5 to TRBJ2-1; 8 bases match TRBD1. The CDR3 has 16 residues. V was pared by 1 base and J by 7 bases, with 9 bases of the junction left unmatched. Germline lookup yields CDR1 LGHNT and CDR2 FRNRAP. CDR3 amino acids: CASGLATGAQRNEQFF. CDR3 DNA sequence: TGTGCTAGTGGTTTGGCGACAGGGGCACAACGTAATGAGCAGTTCTTC.

The chain couples TRBV24-1 to TRBJ1-6; D unclear. The germline V gene has CDR1 KGHDR and CDR2 SFDVKD. This CDR3 comprises 14 residues. Between the trimmed V and J ends, which lost 2 bases and 7 bases, there was a span of 8 bases. The chain's CDR3 is CATSDSTGNSPLHF. CDR3 coding DNA: TGTGCCACCAGTGATTCGACGGGGAATTCACCCCTCCACTTT.